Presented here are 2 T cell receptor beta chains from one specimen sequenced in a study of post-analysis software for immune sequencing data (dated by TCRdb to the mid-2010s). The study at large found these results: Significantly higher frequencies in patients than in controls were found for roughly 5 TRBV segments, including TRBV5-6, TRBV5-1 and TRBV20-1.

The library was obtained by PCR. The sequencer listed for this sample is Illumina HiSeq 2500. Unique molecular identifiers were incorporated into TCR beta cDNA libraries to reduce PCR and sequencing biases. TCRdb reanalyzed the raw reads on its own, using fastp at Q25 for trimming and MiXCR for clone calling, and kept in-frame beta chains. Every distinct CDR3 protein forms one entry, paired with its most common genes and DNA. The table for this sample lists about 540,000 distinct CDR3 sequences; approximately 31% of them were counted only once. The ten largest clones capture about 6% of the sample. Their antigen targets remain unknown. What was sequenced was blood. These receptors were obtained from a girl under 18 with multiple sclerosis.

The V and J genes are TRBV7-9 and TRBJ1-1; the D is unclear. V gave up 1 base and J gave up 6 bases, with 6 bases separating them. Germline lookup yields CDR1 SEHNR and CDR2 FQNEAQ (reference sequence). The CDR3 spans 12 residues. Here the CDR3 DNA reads TGTGCCAGCAGCTTAGTAACTGCTGAAGCTTTCTTT. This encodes CASSLVTAEAFF.

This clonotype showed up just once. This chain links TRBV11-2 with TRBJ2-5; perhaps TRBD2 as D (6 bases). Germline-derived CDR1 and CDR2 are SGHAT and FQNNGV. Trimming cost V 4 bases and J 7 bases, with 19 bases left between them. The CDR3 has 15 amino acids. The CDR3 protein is CASSWLELRGGTQYF. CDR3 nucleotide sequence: TGTGCCAGCAGCTGGCTAGAGCTGAGGGGAGGGACCCAGTACTTC.